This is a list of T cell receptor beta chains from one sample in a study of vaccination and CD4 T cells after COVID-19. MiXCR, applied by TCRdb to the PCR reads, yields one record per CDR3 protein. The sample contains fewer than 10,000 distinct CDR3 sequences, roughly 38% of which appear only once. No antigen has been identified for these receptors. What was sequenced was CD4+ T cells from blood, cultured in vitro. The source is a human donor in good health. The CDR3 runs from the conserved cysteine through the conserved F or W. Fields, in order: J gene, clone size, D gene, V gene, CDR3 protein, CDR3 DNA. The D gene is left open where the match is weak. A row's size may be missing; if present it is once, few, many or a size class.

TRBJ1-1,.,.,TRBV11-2,CASSLERMNTEAFF,TGTGCCAGCAGCTTAGAAAGAATGAACACTGAAGCTTTCTTT
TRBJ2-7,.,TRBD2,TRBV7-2,CASSLRSGGIYEQYF,TGTGCCAGCAGCTTACGTAGCGGGGGGATCTACGAGCAGTACTTC
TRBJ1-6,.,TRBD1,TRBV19,CATTGQGLSPLHF,TGTGCCACAACGGGACAGGGTTTGTCACCCCTCCACTTT
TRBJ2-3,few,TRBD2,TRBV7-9,CASSSQAGGPADTQYF,TGTGCCAGCAGTTCACAAGCGGGAGGGCCAGCAGATACGCAGTATTTT
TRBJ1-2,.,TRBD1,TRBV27,CASSLRRGRGYGYTF,TGTGCCAGCAGTTTACGCAGGGGGCGGGGCTATGGCTACACCTTC
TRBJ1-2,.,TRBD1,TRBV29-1,CSVEEPGQGGGYTF,TGCAGCGTTGAGGAGCCGGGACAGGGGGGAGGCTACACCTTC
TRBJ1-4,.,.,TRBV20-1,CSARRPTNEKLFF,TGCAGTGCTAGACGGCCCACTAATGAAAAACTGTTTTTT
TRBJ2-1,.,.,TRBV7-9,CASSLAGVDEQFF,TGTGCCAGCAGCTTAGCAGGGGTCGATGAGCAGTTCTTC
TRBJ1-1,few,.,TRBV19,CASSMGGEGWTEAFF,TGTGCCAGTAGTATGGGGGGCGAGGGTTGGACTGAAGCTTTCTTT
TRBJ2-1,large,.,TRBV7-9,CASSHNTGEQFF,TGTGCCAGCAGCCACAATACTGGTGAGCAGTTCTTC
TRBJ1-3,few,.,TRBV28,CASSFPGLSGNTIYF,TGTGCCAGCAGTTTCCCGGGCCTCTCTGGAAACACCATATATTTT
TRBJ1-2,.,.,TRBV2,CASSLKTGNYGYTF,TGTGCCAGCAGCCTTAAGACAGGAAACTATGGCTACACCTTC
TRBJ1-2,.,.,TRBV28,CASSLGRVGGYTF,TGTGCCAGCAGTTTAGGGCGGGTTGGGGGCTACACCTTC
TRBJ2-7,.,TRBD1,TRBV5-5,CASSSGPTGQGIYEQYF,TGTGCCAGCAGCTCGGGGCCAACGGGACAGGGTATCTACGAGCAGTACTTC
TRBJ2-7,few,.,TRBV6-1,CASSDYEQYF,TGTGCCAGCAGTGACTACGAGCAGTACTTC
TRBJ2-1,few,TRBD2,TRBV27,CASSPLAGAINEQFF,TGTGCCAGCAGTCCACTAGCGGGAGCTATAAATGAGCAGTTCTTC
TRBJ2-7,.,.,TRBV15,CATSRAARAATATDEQYF,TGTGCCACCAGCAGAGCGGCCAGGGCGGCCACTGCTACCGACGAGCAGTACTTC
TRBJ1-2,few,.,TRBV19,CASSIKGENYGYTF,TGTGCCAGTAGTATTAAAGGGGAGAACTATGGCTACACCTTC
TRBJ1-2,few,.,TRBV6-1,CASSLETGGYTF,TGTGCCAGCAGCCTAGAAACAGGGGGCTACACCTTC
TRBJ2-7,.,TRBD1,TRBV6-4,CASSPTGDPHYEQYF,TGTGCCAGCAGCCCCACAGGGGACCCTCACTACGAGCAGTACTTC
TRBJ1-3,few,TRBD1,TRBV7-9,CASSLSGTASGNTIYF,TGTGCCAGCAGCTTATCCGGGACAGCCTCTGGAAACACCATATATTTT
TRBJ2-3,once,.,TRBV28,CASSLSGLRDTQYF,TGTGCCAGCAGTTTATCAGGGCTTAGGGATACGCAGTATTTT
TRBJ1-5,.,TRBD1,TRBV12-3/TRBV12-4,CASRSGTADYSNQPQHF,TGTGCCAGCAGGTCCGGGACAGCGGATTATAGCAATCAGCCCCAGCATTTT
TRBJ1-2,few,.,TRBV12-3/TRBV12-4,CASTLFPVYGYTF,TGTGCCAGCACCCTTTTTCCGGTCTATGGCTACACCTTC
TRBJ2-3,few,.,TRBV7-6,CASSPGLQDTQYF,TGTGCCAGCAGCCCGGGACTTCAAGATACGCAGTATTTT